The T cell receptor (beta chain) described here comes from a study of T cells after yellow fever vaccination. This clonotype was observed a handful of times. Using its own MiXCR run on the 5' RACE reads, TCRdb lists one record per CDR3 protein. The table has a few hundred thousand distinct CDR3 sequences, 6% to 8% seen once. Germline V gene lookup returns CDR1 SGHTA and CDR2 FQGNSA. The CDR3 is 14 residues long. V gave up 1 base and J gave up 5 bases, with 11 bases separating them. Material: CD4+ T cells sorted from PBMCs, obtained on the day of the yellow fever booster vaccination. The chain uses TRBV7-2 and TRBJ2-5, with D unresolved. This clonotype was obtained from a young man who received the YFV17D yellow fever vaccine. The CDR3 nucleotides read TGTGCCAGCAGCTTAGTCGGGCCCCGGGAGACCCAGTACTTC. Its translation: CASSLVGPRETQYF. The complete variable domain, with remaining parts taken from reference TRBV7-2 and TRBJ2-5, reads GAGVSQSPSNKVTEKGKDVELRCDPISGHTALYWYRQSLGQGLEFLIYFQGNSAPDKSGLPSDRFSAERTGGSVSTLTIQRTQQEDSAVYLCASSLVGPRETQYFGPGTRLLVL.